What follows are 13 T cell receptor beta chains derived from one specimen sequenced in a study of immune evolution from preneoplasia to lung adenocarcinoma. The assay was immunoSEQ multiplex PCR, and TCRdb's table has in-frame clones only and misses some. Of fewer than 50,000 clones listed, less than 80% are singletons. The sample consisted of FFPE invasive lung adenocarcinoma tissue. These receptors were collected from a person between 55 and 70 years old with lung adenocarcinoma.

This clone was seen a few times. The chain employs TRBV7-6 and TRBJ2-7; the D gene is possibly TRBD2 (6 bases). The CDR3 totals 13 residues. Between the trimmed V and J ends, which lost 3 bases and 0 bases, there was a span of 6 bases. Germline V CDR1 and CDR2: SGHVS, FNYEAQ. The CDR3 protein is CASSFSGSYEQYF. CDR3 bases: TGTGCCAGCAGCTTTAGCGGCTCCTACGAGCAGTACTTC.

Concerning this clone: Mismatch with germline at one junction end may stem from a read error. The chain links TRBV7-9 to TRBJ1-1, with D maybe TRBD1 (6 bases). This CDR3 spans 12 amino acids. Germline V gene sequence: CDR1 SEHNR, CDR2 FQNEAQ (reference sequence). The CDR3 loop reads CASSLGGGSQHF. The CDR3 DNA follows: TGTGCCAGCAGCTTAGGAGGGGGTAGCCAACATTTT.

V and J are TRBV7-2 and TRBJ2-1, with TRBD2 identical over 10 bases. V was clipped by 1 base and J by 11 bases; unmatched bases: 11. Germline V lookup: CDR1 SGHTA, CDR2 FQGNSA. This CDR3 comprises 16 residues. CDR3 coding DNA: TGTGCCAGCAGCTTAGAAGTGGCGAGCGGGAGGGCCAAGCAGTTCTTC. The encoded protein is CASSLEVASGRAKQFF.

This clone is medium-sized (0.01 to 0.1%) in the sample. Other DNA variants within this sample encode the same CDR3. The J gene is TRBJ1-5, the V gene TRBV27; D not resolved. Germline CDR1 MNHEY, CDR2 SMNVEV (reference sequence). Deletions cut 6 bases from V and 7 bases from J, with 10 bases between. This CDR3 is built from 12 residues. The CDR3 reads CASREGNQPQHF. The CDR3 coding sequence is TGTGCCAGCAGGGAGGGAAACCAGCCCCAGCATTTT.

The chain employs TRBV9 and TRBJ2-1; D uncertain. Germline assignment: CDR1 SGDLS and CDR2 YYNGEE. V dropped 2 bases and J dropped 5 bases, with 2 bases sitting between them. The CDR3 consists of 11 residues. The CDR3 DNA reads TGTGCCAGCAGCGTCAACAATGAGCAGTTCTTC. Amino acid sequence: CASSVNNEQFF.

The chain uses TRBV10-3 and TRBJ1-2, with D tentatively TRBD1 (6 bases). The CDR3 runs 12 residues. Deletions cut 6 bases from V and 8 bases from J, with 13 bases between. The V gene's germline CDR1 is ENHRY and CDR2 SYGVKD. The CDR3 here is CAIRGAHRGYTF. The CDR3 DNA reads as TGTGCCATCAGGGGGGCACACCGGGGCTACACCTTC.

CDR3 amino acids: CASSYSGALSYEQYF. CDR3 in DNA: TGTGCCAGCAGTTACTCGGGGGCTCTCTCCTACGAGCAGTACTTC. The chain joins TRBV6-5 to TRBJ2-7; a possible D gene is TRBD1 (6 bases). The germline V and J ends were trimmed by 0 bases and 0 bases, with 9 bases remaining between them. CDR3 length equals 15 residues. Looked up from germline, CDR1 is MNHEY and CDR2 is SVGAGI.

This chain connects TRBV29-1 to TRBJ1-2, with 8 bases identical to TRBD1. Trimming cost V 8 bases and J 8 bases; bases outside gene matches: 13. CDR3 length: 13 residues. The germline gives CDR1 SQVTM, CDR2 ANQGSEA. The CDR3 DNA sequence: TGCAGCACGGGACAGGAAACCTCGGTAGGCTACACCTTC. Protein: CSTGQETSVGYTF.

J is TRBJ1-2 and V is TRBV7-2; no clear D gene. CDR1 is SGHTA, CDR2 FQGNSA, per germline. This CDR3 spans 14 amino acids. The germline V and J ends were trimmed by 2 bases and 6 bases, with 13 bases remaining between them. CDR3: CASSLLPQEHGYTF. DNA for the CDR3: TGTGCCAGCAGCTTACTCCCTCAGGAGCATGGCTACACCTTC. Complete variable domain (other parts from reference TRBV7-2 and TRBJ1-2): GAGVSQSPSNKVTEKGKDVELRCDPISGHTALYWYRQSLGQGLEFLIYFQGNSAPDKSGLPSDRFSAERTGGSVSTLTIQRTQQEDSAVYLCASSLLPQEHGYTFGSGTRLTVV.

Here the CDR3 DNA reads TGTGCCAGCAGCCAAGGGACCTGGGGGGCTGGGAAGACCCAGTACTTC. Translated, it gives CASSQGTWGAGKTQYF. The chain has TRBV5-6 and TRBJ2-5; either TRBD1 or TRBD2 may supply D (6 bases each). The CDR3 contains 16 residues. Looked up from germline, CDR1 is SGHDT and CDR2 is YYEEEE. Trimming stripped 4 bases from V and 6 bases from J, with 22 bases between. Combining the CDR3 with reference TRBV5-6 and TRBJ2-5 gives the whole variable domain DAGVTQSPTHLIKTRGQQVTLRCSPKSGHDTVSWYQQALGQGPQFIFQYYEEEERQRGNFPDRFSGHQFPNYSSELNVNALLLGDSALYLCASSQGTWGAGKTQYFGPGTRLLVL.

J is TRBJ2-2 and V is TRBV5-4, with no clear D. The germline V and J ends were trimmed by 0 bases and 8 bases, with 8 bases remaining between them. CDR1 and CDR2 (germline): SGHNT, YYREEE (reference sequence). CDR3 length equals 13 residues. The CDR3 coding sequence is TGTGCCAGCAGCTTGGCCAATGCGGGGGAGCTGTTTTTT. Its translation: CASSLANAGELFF.

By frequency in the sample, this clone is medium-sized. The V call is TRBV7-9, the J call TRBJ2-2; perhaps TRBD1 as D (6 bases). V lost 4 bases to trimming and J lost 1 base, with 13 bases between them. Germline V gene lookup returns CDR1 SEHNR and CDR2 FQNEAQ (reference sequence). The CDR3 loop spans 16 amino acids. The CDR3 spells CASSSWGTQNTGELFF. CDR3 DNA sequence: TGTGCCAGCAGCTCCTGGGGGACACAGAACACCGGGGAGCTGTTTTTT.

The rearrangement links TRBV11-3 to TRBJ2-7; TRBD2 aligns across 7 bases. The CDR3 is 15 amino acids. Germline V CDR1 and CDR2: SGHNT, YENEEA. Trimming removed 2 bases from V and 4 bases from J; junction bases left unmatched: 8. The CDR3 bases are TGTGCCAGCAGCTTATACCGGGAGGCAGTGTACGAGCAGTACTTC. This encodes CASSLYREAVYEQYF.